This T cell receptor (beta chain) was observed in a study of T cell responses to AZD1222 COVID-19 vaccine. Regarding the study as a whole: A mostly white British donor set with more females was recruited, and clonal diversity was possibly underestimated.

About this clone: Antigen specificity is unknown.

Assay used: immunoSEQ multiplex PCR; TCRdb lists only in-frame clones, some missing. This table has about 83,000 clones, more than 75% appearing once. Germline-derived CDR1 and CDR2 are LNHDA and SQIVND (reference sequence). This CDR3 comprises 13 residues. V lost 10 bases, J lost 6 bases, and 18 bases lay in between. The sequence was collected from an adult in good health. V is TRBV19 and J is TRBJ1-2; a weak D match, TRBD1 (5 bases). The source was peripheral blood, collected on day 0 of MenACWY control vaccination. Here the CDR3 reads CATLGGEMHGYTF. The CDR3 DNA is TGTGCCACGCTCGGGGGAGAGATGCATGGCTACACCTTC.